The 15 T cell receptor beta chains in this list originate from one sample, sequenced in a study of blood T cell repertoires in COVID-19. The table came from immunoSEQ multiplex PCR; TCRdb's copy has only in-frame clones and leaves some out. This sample has fewer than 350,000 clones; around four fifths occur once, and the top ten carry around 3.9%. The sample comprised peripheral blood. These receptors were obtained from a woman aged 50 to 60 with active or convalescent COVID-19.

This rearrangement joins TRBV30 to TRBJ2-1; TRBD1 agrees at 9 bases. Per germline, CDR1 GTSNPN and CDR2 SVGIG (reference sequence). The CDR3 loop spans 13 amino acids. V shed 3 bases, J shed 7 bases, and the junction held 4 bases outside the gene matches. CDR3 DNA: TGTGCCTGGAGGTGGGGGACAGGGAATGAGCAGTTCTTC. The encoded protein is CAWRWGTGNEQFF.

This chain uses TRBV7-8 with TRBJ1-5, with D perhaps TRBD1 (6 bases). The V end lost 1 base, the J end lost 5 bases, and 12 bases lay between the germline ends. CDR3 length: 15 residues. CDR1 and CDR2 (germline): SGHVS, FQNEAQ. CDR3 sequence (DNA): TGTGCCAGCAGCTTAGAATGGGGGGGCGATCAGCCCCAGCATTTT. Its protein product is CASSLEWGGDQPQHF.

The chain combines TRBV6-4 with TRBJ2-7, with TRBD2 as a possible D gene (6 bases). The V end was cut by 10 bases, the J end by 4 bases, with 26 bases between. The germline V gene has CDR1 MRHNA and CDR2 SNTAGT. The CDR3 loop spans 16 amino acids. In DNA form, the CDR3 reads TGTGCCAACCTCTGGAGAGTCGGACTACCTCATTACGAGCAGTACTTC. Residues: CANLWRVGLPHYEQYF.

To note about this clone: The identical CDR3 is also encoded by other nucleotide sequences in the sample. The CDR3 here is CASSLGLAGGNEQFF. As DNA, the CDR3 is TGTGCCAGCAGCTTAGGACTAGCGGGGGGAAATGAGCAGTTCTTC. The rearrangement uses TRBV7-8 and TRBJ2-1; the match to TRBD2 covers 13 bases. This CDR3 is 15 amino acids long. J lost 7 bases, V lost 1 base, and 1 base had no gene match. Per the germline V gene, CDR1 is SGHVS and CDR2 is FQNEAQ.

The rearrangement uses TRBV7-8 and TRBJ2-1; 9 bases align to TRBD2. The CDR3 spans 16 residues. The germline V gene has CDR1 SGHVS and CDR2 FQNEAQ. J gave up 3 bases and V 2 bases, and 5 bases lay outside the gene matches. DNA for the CDR3: TGTGCCAGCAGCTTATCAAGGACTAGCGACTACAATGAGCAGTTCTTC. This sequence encodes CASSLSRTSDYNEQFF.

The chain couples TRBV11-2 to TRBJ1-5, with a weak D call TRBD1 (6 bases). V lost 5 bases to trimming and J lost 0 bases, with 20 bases between them. This CDR3 is 18 amino acids long. Per germline, CDR1 SGHAT and CDR2 FQNNGV. The CDR3 nucleotides are TGTGCCAGCAGCCCAGGACAGTCTATTGCTTATAGCAATCAGCCCCAGCATTTT. It yields the protein CASSPGQSIAYSNQPQHF.

The genes are TRBV7-2 and TRBJ2-7; D is possibly TRBD1 (7 bases). Germline lookup yields CDR1 SGHTA and CDR2 FQGNSA. This CDR3 is built from 17 residues. Trimming removed 0 bases from V and 3 bases from J, with 18 bases in between. This chain's CDR3 is CASSLASGQGGIYEQYF. The DNA for the CDR3 is TGTGCCAGCAGCTTAGCTAGTGGGCAGGGGGGAATCTACGAGCAGTACTTC.

The gene calls are TRBV11-3 and TRBJ2-1; tentative D call: TRBD1 (5 bases). This CDR3 has 12 residues. Trimming stripped 4 bases from V and 9 bases from J, with 10 bases between. Germline-derived CDR1 and CDR2 are SGHNT and YENEEA. The CDR3 region has the DNA TGTGCCAGCAGCTATACTGACAGTGAGCAGTTCTTC. Amino acids: CASSYTDSEQFF.

The CDR3 spells CASTDQGRNNSPLHF. DNA of the CDR3: TGTGCCAGCACGGACCAGGGGAGAAATAATTCACCCCTCCACTTT. The chain has TRBV5-4 and TRBJ1-6; a weak D match, TRBD1 (6 bases). V was clipped by 6 bases and J by 5 bases, with 15 bases between them. The germline V gene encodes CDR1 SGHNT and CDR2 YYREEE (reference sequence). This CDR3 contains 15 residues.

This clone has more than one count but fewer than ten. V and J are TRBV6-6 and TRBJ2-7; D is perhaps TRBD2 (6 bases). V gave up 5 bases and J gave up 7 bases, with 15 bases separating them. The CDR3 runs 13 residues. Per the germline V gene, CDR1 is MNHNY and CDR2 is SVGAGI (reference sequence). CDR3 DNA sequence: TGTGCCAGCAGTCGGGACTCAGGAGGGGAGCAGTACTTC. Translation gives CASSRDSGGEQYF.

J is TRBJ2-7 and V is TRBV3-1 (or the pseudogene TRBV3-2); D perhaps matches TRBD2 (5 bases). In germline, CDR1 is LGHDT, CDR2 YNNKEL (reference sequence). There are 15 residues in the CDR3. V dropped 5 bases and J dropped 5 bases, with 19 bases sitting between them. The CDR3 nucleotides are TGTGCCAGCAGCTCCAGCGGCCGTCGGGTCCACGAGCAGTACTTC. Amino acids: CASSSSGRRVHEQYF.

The chain recombines TRBV9 with TRBJ2-2; D is possibly TRBD2 (5 bases). CDR1 and CDR2 (germline): SGDLS, YYNGEE. There are 14 residues in the CDR3. V was shortened by 3 bases and J by 0 bases, with 6 bases between the two germline ends. The CDR3 region has the DNA TGTGCCAGCAGCGAGCGGTCGAACACCGGGGAGCTGTTTTTT. It specifies CASSERSNTGELFF.

The chain uses TRBV6-5 and TRBJ1-1; no firm D call. The V gene's germline CDR1 is MNHEY and CDR2 SVGAGI. This CDR3 contains 14 residues. Trimming shortened V by 0 bases and J by 4 bases, and 9 bases separated the two germline ends. CDR3 in amino acids: CASSYSSRSTEAFF. Written as DNA, the CDR3 is TGTGCCAGCAGTTACTCGAGCCGGAGCACTGAAGCTTTCTTT.

The chain links TRBV11-2 to TRBJ2-1, with 10 bases matching TRBD2. The CDR3 runs 16 residues. Losses at the gene ends were 3 bases for V and 8 bases for J; bases not matched to a gene: 10. CDR1 is SGHAT and CDR2 is FQNNGV in the germline V gene. The CDR3: CASSFPSGSGADEQFF. In nucleotides, the CDR3 is TGTGCCAGCAGCTTCCCTAGCGGGAGCGGGGCTGATGAGCAGTTCTTC.

This chain joins TRBV21-1 and TRBJ2-1; the table's D call, TRBD2, was not checked against the DNA. TRBV21-1 is deemed a pseudogene. The CDR3 is 15 amino acids. CDR3 DNA sequence: TGTGCCAGCAGCAAACCACTAGCGGGAGGGAATGAGCAGTTCTTC. Amino acids: CASSKPLAGGNEQFF.